These 13 T cell receptor beta chains were sequenced from one sample in a study of response to subunit inactivated influenza vaccine. TCRdb analysed the RT-PCR reads with MiXCR anew, one entry per CDR3 protein. The sample yields under 200,000 distinct CDR3 sequences, approximately 10% seen once. Material: non-naive T cells sorted from PBMCs, obtained about 6 weeks after vaccination. These receptors were obtained from a man aged 45-65 years who received an inactivated influenza vaccine.

This clonotype was observed at least ten times. V gene TRBV28 combines with J gene TRBJ2-7, with 7 positions matching TRBD2. CDR3 length: 13 residues. From germline, CDR1 is MDHEN and CDR2 SYDVKM. V was clipped by 5 bases and J by 10 bases; unmatched bases: 11. The CDR3 bases are TGTGCCAGCAGTCCAGGACTACTAGCGAGCCAGTACTTC. Encoded protein: CASSPGLLASQYF. Full variable domain (remainder filled in from reference TRBV28 and TRBJ2-7): DVKVTQSSRYLVKRTGEKVFLECVQDMDHENMFWYRQDPGLGLRLIYFSYDVKMKEKGDIPEGYSVSREKKERFSLILESASTNQTSMYLCASSPGLLASQYFGPGTRLTVT.

This clonotype was detected only a few times. V and J are TRBV6-2 or TRBV6-3 and TRBJ2-5, with 7 bases lining up with TRBD1. This CDR3 has 16 amino acids. Germline assignment: CDR1 MNHEY and CDR2 SVGEGT. With V trimmed by 6 bases and J by 7 bases, 17 bases remained unmatched. CDR3 sequence reads: CASSLELGTALLTQYF. CDR3 nucleotides: TGTGCCAGCAGCCTCGAACTCGGGACAGCCCTGTTGACCCAGTACTTC.

This clonotype was counted once. The chain carries TRBV20-1 and TRBJ2-3, with D possibly TRBD2 on 5 matching bases. The CDR3 has 17 amino acids. The V gene lost 0 bases and the J gene lost 0 bases, with 16 bases spanning the gap. Germline CDR1 DFQATT, CDR2 SNEGSKA (reference sequence). CDR3 DNA: TGCAGTGCTAGAGATACTGTAGGGAGCGGTAGCACAGATACGCAGTATTTT. It is translated as CSARDTVGSGSTDTQYF.

This clonotype was detected a few times. In nucleotides, the CDR3 is TGTGCCAGCGGATTTTCACAGGGGGCCTACGAGCAGTACTTC. It codes for CASGFSQGAYEQYF. The chain links TRBV12-3 or TRBV12-4 to TRBJ2-7; 8 bases match TRBD1. This CDR3 is 14 amino acids long. V shed 8 bases, J shed 2 bases, and the junction held 8 bases outside the gene matches.

The rearrangement uses TRBV6-5 and TRBJ1-5; D is unresolved. The germline CDR1 and CDR2 sequences are MNHEY and SVGAGI. This CDR3 comprises 15 residues. The V gene lost 2 bases and the J gene lost 2 bases, with 10 bases spanning the gap. DNA for the CDR3: TGTGCCAGCAGTTACCTGGGGTCCGGCAATCAGCCCCAGCATTTT. Its protein is CASSYLGSGNQPQHF.

Only a few counts were recorded for this clonotype. The chain employs TRBV27 and TRBJ2-1; 7 bases align to TRBD2. CDR1 and CDR2 from the germline V gene are MNHEY and SMNVEV (reference sequence). Trimming cost V 3 bases and J 3 bases; bases outside gene matches: 8. There are 16 residues in the CDR3. CDR3 residues: CASSFIWSSGYNEQFF. In DNA form, the CDR3 reads TGTGCCAGCAGTTTTATATGGTCTAGCGGCTACAATGAGCAGTTCTTC.

This clonotype was seen repeatedly, ten times or more. The CDR3 here is CASSLWETSGLTSLRNEQFF. As DNA, the CDR3 is TGTGCCAGCAGCTTATGGGAGACTAGCGGACTAACCTCACTACGCAATGAGCAGTTCTTC. This chain connects TRBV7-6 to TRBJ2-1; 9 positions agree with TRBD2. Unmatched junction bases numbered 20, after V lost 2 bases and J lost 6 bases. The CDR3 consists of 20 residues. Germline values: CDR1 SGHVS, CDR2 FNYEAQ.

The chain has TRBV4-2 and TRBJ1-5; weak D call: TRBD1 (6 bases). Germline V CDR1 and CDR2: LGHNA, YNFKEQ. V lost 0 bases and J 5 bases, leaving 11 bases between the germline ends. This CDR3 is 15 amino acids long. The chain's CDR3 is CASSQDQGIHQPQHF. In DNA, the CDR3 is TGTGCCAGCAGCCAAGATCAGGGGATCCATCAGCCCCAGCATTTT.

The chain has TRBV6-2 or TRBV6-3 and TRBJ2-7, with D unresolved. Trimming took off 4 bases at V and 1 base at J, with 14 bases between the two ends. The CDR3 is made up of 15 amino acids. The germline CDR1 and CDR2 sequences are MNHEY and SVGEGT. The CDR3 sequence: CASSSTSRTSYEQYF. For the CDR3, the DNA is TGTGCCAGCAGTTCAACTTCCCGAACTTCCTACGAGCAGTACTTC.

In this sample, this clonotype turned up a few times. V usage is TRBV28 and J usage is TRBJ2-3, with D maybe TRBD2 (6 bases). The CDR3 has 14 residues. Trimming shortened V by 2 bases and J by 6 bases, and 12 bases separated the two germline ends. CDR1 is MDHEN, CDR2 SYDVKM, per germline. CDR3 region: CASSLPGAGDTQYF. In nucleotides, the CDR3 is TGTGCCAGCAGTTTACCGGGAGCTGGCGATACGCAGTATTTT.

The chain recombines TRBV7-9 with TRBJ1-5; no firm D call. This CDR3 region has 14 residues. Looked up from germline, CDR1 is SEHNR and CDR2 is FQNEAQ (reference sequence). V shed 5 bases and J shed 3 bases, with 11 bases lying between them. The chain's CDR3 is CASSPGVDNQPQHF. The CDR3 DNA follows: TGTGCCAGCAGCCCAGGTGTCGACAATCAGCCCCAGCATTTT.

In its sample, this clonotype was seen once. The chain uses TRBV11-2 and TRBJ2-5; a weak D match, TRBD2 (6 bases). Germline V gene sequence: CDR1 SGHAT, CDR2 FQNNGV. The CDR3 totals 15 residues. Trimming left V 3 bases short and J 1 base short, with 12 bases between. The CDR3 DNA follows: TGTGCCAGCAGCTTGGGGCCAGCGGGCCAAGAGACCCAGTACTTC. Translation gives CASSLGPAGQETQYF.

This clonotype was picked up a small number of times. This rearrangement joins TRBV12-3 or TRBV12-4 to TRBJ2-7; possibly TRBD2 for D (5 bases). The CDR3 sequence is 15 residues long. V dropped 4 bases and J dropped 2 bases, with 15 bases sitting between them. CDR3 region: CASSSNALLAYEQYF. DNA of the CDR3: TGTGCCAGCAGTTCCAACGCCCTACTAGCCTACGAGCAGTACTTC.